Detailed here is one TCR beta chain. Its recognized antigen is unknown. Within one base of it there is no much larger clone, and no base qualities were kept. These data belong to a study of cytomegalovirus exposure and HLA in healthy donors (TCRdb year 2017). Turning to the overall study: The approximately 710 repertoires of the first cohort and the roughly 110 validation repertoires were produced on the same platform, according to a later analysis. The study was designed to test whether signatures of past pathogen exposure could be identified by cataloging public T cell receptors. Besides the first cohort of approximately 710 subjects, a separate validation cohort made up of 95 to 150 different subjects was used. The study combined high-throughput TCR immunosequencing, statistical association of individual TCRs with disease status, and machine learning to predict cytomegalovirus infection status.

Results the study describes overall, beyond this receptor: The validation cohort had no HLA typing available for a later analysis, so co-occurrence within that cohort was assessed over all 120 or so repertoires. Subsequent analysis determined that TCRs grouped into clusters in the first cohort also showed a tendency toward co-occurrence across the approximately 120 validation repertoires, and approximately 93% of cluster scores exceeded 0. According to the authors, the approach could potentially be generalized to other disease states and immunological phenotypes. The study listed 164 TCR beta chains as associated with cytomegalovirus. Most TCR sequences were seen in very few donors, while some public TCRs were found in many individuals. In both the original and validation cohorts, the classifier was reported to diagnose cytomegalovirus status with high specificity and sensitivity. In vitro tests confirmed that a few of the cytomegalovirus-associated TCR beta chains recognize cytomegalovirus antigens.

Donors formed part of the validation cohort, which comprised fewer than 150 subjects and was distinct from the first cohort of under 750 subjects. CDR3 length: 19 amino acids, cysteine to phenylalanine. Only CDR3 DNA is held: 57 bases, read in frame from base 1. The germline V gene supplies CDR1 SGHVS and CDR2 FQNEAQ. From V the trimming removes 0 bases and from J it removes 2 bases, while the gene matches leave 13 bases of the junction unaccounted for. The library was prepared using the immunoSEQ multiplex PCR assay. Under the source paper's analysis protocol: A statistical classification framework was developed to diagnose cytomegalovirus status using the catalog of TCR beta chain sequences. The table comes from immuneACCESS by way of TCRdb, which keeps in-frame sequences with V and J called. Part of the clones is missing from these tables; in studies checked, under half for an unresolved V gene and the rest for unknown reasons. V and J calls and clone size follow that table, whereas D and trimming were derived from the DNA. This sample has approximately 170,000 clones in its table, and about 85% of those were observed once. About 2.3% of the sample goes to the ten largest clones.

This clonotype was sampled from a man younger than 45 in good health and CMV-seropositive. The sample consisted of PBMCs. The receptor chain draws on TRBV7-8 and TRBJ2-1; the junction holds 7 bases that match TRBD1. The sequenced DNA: TGTGCCAGCAGCTTAGCCAATCCGGGACAGCAAACTACCTACAATGAGCAGTTCTTC. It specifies CASSLANPGQQTTYNEQFF.